One sample yielded the 10 T cell receptor beta chains listed below, sequenced in a study of cytomegalovirus exposure and HLA in healthy donors. PCR was performed using 60 Vbeta and 13 Jbeta primers. Here immunoSEQ multiplex PCR was the method, and the copy in TCRdb shows in-frame clones only, minus some. The table gives tens of thousands of clones; the top ten clones make up 3.8% of it. Sample: PBMCs. The receptors stem from a female donor in good health and CMV-seropositive.

The rearrangement links TRBV19 to TRBJ1-5, with TRBD1 identical over 12 bases. The length of the CDR3 is 14 residues. The V segment lost 6 bases and the J segment 7 bases; nucleotides outside the gene matches: 4. The germline CDR1 and CDR2 sequences are LNHDA and SQIVND (reference sequence). CDR3 residues: CASSWDRGPQPQHF. CDR3 bases: TGTGCCAGTAGCTGGGACAGGGGGCCCCAGCCCCAGCATTTT.

This rearrangement joins TRBV27 to TRBJ2-1; 7 bases are shared with TRBD2. Germline V gene lookup returns CDR1 MNHEY and CDR2 SMNVEV (reference sequence). The V and J ends lost 5 bases and 1 base, in that order; junction bases with no gene match: 5. This CDR3 contains 15 residues. CDR3 nucleotide sequence: TGTGCCAGCAGTAAGGCGGGAGAATCCTACAATGAGCAGTTCTTC. Protein sequence: CASSKAGESYNEQFF.

The chain employs TRBV25-1 and TRBJ1-1; D not resolved. CDR3 length: 14 amino acids. Trimming took off 3 bases at V and 1 base at J, with 9 bases between the two ends. CDR1 and CDR2 from the germline V gene are MGHDK and SYGVNS. CDR3 coding DNA: TGTGCCAGCAGTGACTTGGACTCGAACACTGAAGCTTTCTTT. It yields the protein CASSDLDSNTEAFF.

The chain employs TRBV7-9 and TRBJ2-1, with a possible D match to TRBD2 (6 bases). Germline CDR1 and CDR2: SEHNR and FQNEAQ (reference sequence). There are 14 residues in the CDR3. Trimming took 4 bases from V and 5 from J, leaving 12 bases between them. In DNA form, the CDR3 reads TGTGCCAGCAGCTCCCGGGAGTCTGACAATGAGCAGTTCTTC. Residues: CASSSRESDNEQFF.

The chain combines TRBV18 with TRBJ2-3, with 8 nucleotides matching TRBD2. From germline, CDR1 is KGHSH and CDR2 LQKENI. The CDR3 length is 16 residues. V lost 4 bases, J lost 0 bases, and 6 bases stayed unmatched. The CDR3 is CASSLVKRESTDTQYF. CDR3 coding DNA: TGTGCCAGCTCACTGGTTAAGCGGGAGAGCACAGATACGCAGTATTTT. The full variable domain, in which reference TRBV18 and TRBJ2-3 provide the parts outside the CDR3, is NAGVMQNPRHLVRRRGQEARLRCSPMKGHSHVYWYRQLPEEGLKFMVYLQKENIIDESGMPKERFSAEFPKEGPSILRIQQVVRGDSAAYFCASSLVKRESTDTQYFGPGTRLTVL.

V and J are TRBV9 and TRBJ2-7; TRBD1 matches 8 bases. V dropped 0 bases and J dropped 5; count of bases not matched to a gene: 1. The CDR3 is made up of 13 amino acids. Germline CDR1 SGDLS, CDR2 YYNGEE. The CDR3 sequence: CASSVGTGNEQYF. The CDR3 coding sequence is TGTGCCAGCAGCGTAGGGACAGGGAACGAGCAGTACTTC.

In DNA form, the CDR3 reads TGTGCCAGTAGTATAGTCCGGACAGGGAGATGGTATCAGCCCCAGCATTTT. Translated, it gives CASSIVRTGRWYQPQHF. The J gene is TRBJ1-5, the V gene TRBV19; TRBD1 matches 8 bases. The CDR3 covers 17 residues. The germline V gene has CDR1 LNHDA and CDR2 SQIVND (reference sequence). V was pared by 1 base and J by 5 bases, with 10 bases of the junction left unmatched.

The chain couples TRBV15 to TRBJ1-2; D not certain. The CDR3 is made up of 15 amino acids. Trimming shortened V by 0 bases and J by 6 bases, and 14 bases separated the two germline ends. Germline V gene data show CDR1 as LNHNV and CDR2 as YYDKDF (reference sequence). This chain's CDR3 is CATSRDRISPNGYTF. In DNA, the CDR3 is TGTGCCACCAGCAGAGATCGAATCAGTCCAAATGGCTACACCTTC.

The rearrangement links TRBV5-1 to TRBJ2-7; D is perhaps TRBD1 (5 bases). This CDR3 is built from 13 residues. Deletions cut 4 bases from V and 2 bases from J, with 10 bases between. Germline values: CDR1 SGHRS, CDR2 YFSETQ. The chain's CDR3 is CASSQTETYEQYF. Here the CDR3 DNA reads TGCGCCAGCAGCCAGACAGAGACCTACGAGCAGTACTTC.

The rearrangement joins TRBV7-2 to TRBJ1-1, with D uncertain. Germline V CDR1 and CDR2: SGHTA, FQGNSA. Trimming took 3 bases from V and 7 from J, leaving 9 bases between them. This CDR3 comprises 12 residues. The CDR3 DNA is TGTGCCAGCAGCTTTTATTTGAGTGAAGCTTTCTTT. Protein sequence: CASSFYLSEAFF.